This T cell receptor (beta chain) was observed in a study of shared clonotypes between healthy human individuals. Looking at the study overall: There were three CD4 naive, three CD4 memory, two CD8 naive and one CD8 memory plates per donor.

V lost 2 bases and J lost 5, with 6 bases in between. CDR1 is MNHEY, CDR2 SMNVEV, per germline (reference sequence). CDR3 size: 13 residues. The assay was immunoSEQ multiplex PCR, and TCRdb's table has in-frame clones only and misses some. This table has some 1,400,000 clones, more than 95% appearing once. Notes on the study in general: When naive CD4 clonotypes were compared across a few donors, around 5% were shared.

Worth noting for this clone: Its antigen is still unknown.

The sequencing input was naive CD4+ T cells sorted from blood. This sample's subset: CD45RA+ positively selected. The sequence derives from a man aged 30 to 45 in good health. The genes are TRBV27 and TRBJ1-4; D is undetermined. As DNA, the CDR3 is TGTGCCAGCAGTTTAGTGGGGAATGAAAAACTGTTTTTT. Amino acids: CASSLVGNEKLFF.